This T cell receptor (beta chain) derives from a study of early stage breast cancer tumors. This table comes from immunoSEQ multiplex PCR, and its TCRdb copy is limited to in-frame clones, with some not included. The table records 30,000 to 40,000 clones, about 68% of them present only once. Study conclusions and caveats: Most shared enriched TCRB sequences were commonly generated ones. Compared with adjacent normal breast, tumors showed 2 to 2.5-fold denser, more clonal T cells.

The table lists this clone with a count of one. Its specificity is unknown. Germline loops: CDR1 MGHRA, CDR2 YSYEKL. The CDR3 covers 19 residues. With V trimmed by 4 bases and J by 1 base, 10 bases remained unmatched. Sequencing input: blood. The chain combines TRBV4-1 with TRBJ1-6; 10 bases map to TRBD1. The sequence was obtained from a person in their sixties with breast cancer. CDR3 in DNA: TGCGCCAGCAGCCGCAGCGAGGGGGACAGGGGATCCTATAATTCACCCCTCCACTTT. As protein: CASSRSEGDRGSYNSPLHF.